The entry below describes one T cell receptor beta chain. The specificity of this receptor is unknown. The input lacks base qualities; no much larger clone sits a single base away. Patients with a history of autoimmune disease or receiving systemic immunosuppression were excluded from the trial. Peripheral blood for TCR sequencing was collected from all dose cohorts at baseline, on cycle 4 day 1, and on cycle 7 day 1. Samples were obtained from an open-label, multicenter, first-in-human phase I dose-escalation trial of ivuxolimab. The trial enrolled adults with locally advanced or metastatic head and neck squamous cell, hepatocellular, melanoma or renal cell carcinoma. CD4+ and CD8+ T cells were sorted separately from peripheral blood before TCR sequencing. Genomic DNA was isolated from the sorted cells so that the TCRbeta CDR3 region could be sequenced. TCRbeta CDR3 regions were sequenced using the immunoSEQ Assay. TCRdb mirrors the immuneACCESS table, restricted to in-frame sequences. Some clones are absent from its copies; in checked studies, under half trace to an unresolved V gene, and the reason for the others is unknown. The sample table holds roughly 62,000 clones, of which approximately 92% were seen once. The ten most abundant clones make up approximately 0.62% of the sample.

This entry is derived from a study of OX40 agonist ivuxolimab in advanced cancers. In terms of the full investigation: The costimulatory receptor OX40 (CD134) was targeted by ivuxolimab, a fully human IgG2 agonistic monoclonal antibody. Intravenous ivuxolimab was administered to patients every 2 weeks at six dose levels: 0.01, 0.1, 0.3, 1.5, 3 and 10 mg/kg. Of the roughly 50 dose-escalation patients, hepatocellular carcinoma was present in approximately 20, melanoma in around 15, renal cell carcinoma in 9 and head and neck cancer in 9. In the dose-escalation cohort, 82.7% of patients were male, and the mean age was approximately 60 years, with a range of about 20 to 90. Patients were allowed to have had prior anti-PD-1, anti-PD-L1 or anti-CTLA-4 therapy, and 30% to 40% of the dose-escalation patients had previously received checkpoint inhibitors. Partial responses occurred in three dose-escalation patients, of whom one had hepatocellular carcinoma and two had cutaneous melanoma. The point of sequencing TCRbeta in the periphery was to test whether ivuxolimab changed TCR sequence diversity and drove clonal T-cell expansion. The paper describes the monotherapy dose-escalation part (N of about 52 patients) of the phase I trial of ivuxolimab.

CDR1 and CDR2, looked up from the germline V gene (reference sequence), are LNHNV and YYDKDF. V is cut by 0 bases and J by 3 bases, and the space between the germline ends is 8 bases. Measured from the cysteine to the phenylalanine, the CDR3 is 14 residues long. Kept here is only the CDR3 DNA, which spans 42 bases and is read in frame from base 1. What the work shows at the level of the full study, not this receptor alone: After ivuxolimab, more expanded clones were found on average in CD8+ T cells than in CD4+ T cells. Low levels of normalized T-cell clonal expansion were also shown by some nonresponding patients. Partial responders in the 0.1-3.0 mg/kg groups had among the lowest normalized peripheral clonal expansion, especially among CD8+ T cells. At doses of 0.1 to 3.0 mg/kg, clonal expansion of both CD4+ and CD8+ T cells in blood was seen between baseline and week 6. The antigen specificity of the peripheral T cells that underwent clonal expansion was not determined.

The chain was built from TRBV15 and TRBJ2-5, with no reliable assignment of the D segment. Specimen: CD4+ or CD8+ T cells sorted from blood, collected in a trial of the OX40 agonist ivuxolimab. The TCR comes from an adult with an advanced solid tumor such as melanoma, head and neck, liver or kidney cancer. The nucleotide sequence is given as TGTGCCACCAGCAGAGACCGGCAAAAAGAGACCCAGTACTTC. This is translated as CATSRDRQKETQYF.